A selection of T cell receptor beta chains follows, all from one sample in a study of T-cell reconstitution after alpha-beta-depleted transplantation in children. Each CDR3 protein gets one entry after TCRdb re-called the PCR reads with MiXCR. This repertoire shows a few hundred thousand distinct CDR3 sequences, approximately 12% found once; its top ten account for 5% to 6%. The source material was PBMCs from the stem cell graft donor, sampled from the stem cell graft. The receptor source for this set is a human donor who donated a stem cell graft to a child with combined immunodeficiency. CDR3s include the opening cysteine and the closing phenylalanine or tryptophan. A D gene is named only where the DNA matches it firmly. Only part of the rows carry a size: once, few, many, or a class if the clone is expanded.

size,J,D,V,DNA,CDR3
many,TRBJ2-5,-,TRBV20-1,TGCAGTGCTAGAGTGGTACCGGCGGAGACCCAGTACTTC,CSARVVPAETQYF
few,TRBJ2-1,-,TRBV10-3,TGTGCCACCAGCGAGGTAATCGCGGACAATGAGCAGTTCTTC,CATSEVIADNEQFF
-,TRBJ1-1,-,TRBV12-3/TRBV12-4,TGTGCCAGCAGTTGGGGAGGGGGGAGGATGAACACTGAAGCTTTCTTT,CASSWGGGRMNTEAFF
many,TRBJ2-1,-,TRBV5-6,TGTGCCAGCAGCTTGGTTGGGGGTCCGACCTACAATGAGCAGTTCTTC,CASSLVGGPTYNEQFF
few,TRBJ2-1,TRBD2,TRBV9,TGTGCCAGCAGCACACAGGGTAGCGGGACTCTCTACAATGAGCAGTTCTTC,CASSTQGSGTLYNEQFF
few,TRBJ1-2,-,TRBV29-1,TGCAGCGTTGAAGTCAGTCAGGGGAACTATGGCTACACCTTC,CSVEVSQGNYGYTF
-,TRBJ2-5,TRBD1,TRBV29-1,TGCAGCGTTTCGACGACAGGGTTGAGGGAGACCCAGTACTTC,CSVSTTGLRETQYF
-,TRBJ2-3,TRBD2,TRBV28,TGTGCCAGCAGTCTTAGACTAGCGGGAAGTTCGCAGTATTTT,CASSLRLAGSSQYF
many,TRBJ2-7,-,TRBV30,TGTGCCTGGAGCAGGGGACCCTACGAGCAGTACTTC,CAWSRGPYEQYF
few,TRBJ2-2,-,TRBV7-2,TGTGCCAGCAGCCCTATTCGGCTAGGCCCCGGGGAGCTGTTTTTT,CASSPIRLGPGELFF
-,TRBJ2-1,-,TRBV20-1,TGCAGTGCCCCTGAGAATGAGCAGTTCTTC,CSAPENEQFF
few,TRBJ1-4,-,TRBV5-1,TGCGCCAGCAGTCGAGAGGGAACTAATGAAAAACTGTTTTTT,CASSREGTNEKLFF
-,TRBJ1-1,TRBD1,TRBV20-1,TGCTGTGCTAGCCCGACAGGGGGATTGATGAACACTGAAGCTTTCTTT,CCASPTGGLMNTEAFF
-,TRBJ2-5,-,TRBV4-3,TGCGCCAGCAGCCAAGATACGTGGGAGACCCAGTACTTC,CASSQDTWETQYF
few,TRBJ2-1,TRBD2,TRBV4-3,TGCGCCAGCAGCCATGGGGGGGGGAGGGGACGAAATGAGCAGTTCTTC,CASSHGGGRGRNEQFF
few,TRBJ2-1,TRBD1,TRBV18,TGTGCCAGCTCACGAAACAGGGGCGGCGTATCCTATGAGCAGTTCTTC,CASSRNRGGVSYEQFF
many,TRBJ2-3,TRBD2,TRBV6-5,TGTGCCAGCAGTTACGGGAGGGAAGCAGATACGCAGTATTTT,CASSYGREADTQYF
-,TRBJ2-1,-,TRBV20-1,TGCAGTGCTAGCCCAGAAGGACCATCAACGTACAATGAGCAGTTCTTC,CSASPEGPSTYNEQFF
many,TRBJ2-1,TRBD2,TRBV20-1,TGCAGCGCTCGACTAGCGGGGTACAATGAGCAGTTCTTC,CSARLAGYNEQFF
few,TRBJ2-7,TRBD2,TRBV9,TGTGCCAGCAGCCCCAGCGGGGGGCGAGTCTACGAGCAGTACTTC,CASSPSGGRVYEQYF
-,TRBJ1-3,TRBD1,TRBV5-1,TGCGCCAGCAGCTTGGCTACGCGGACAGGGGCTTACGGAAACACCATATATTTT,CASSLATRTGAYGNTIYF
many,TRBJ2-6,-,TRBV14,TGTGCCAGCAGCCACCTTAGCGCTGGGGCCAACGTCCTGACTTTC,CASSHLSAGANVLTF
many,TRBJ2-5,TRBD2,TRBV20-1,TGCAGTGCTAGGAGCGGGGGGTACAGGGGAATGGGAGAGACCCAGTACTTC,CSARSGGYRGMGETQYF
few,TRBJ2-7,-,TRBV12-3/TRBV12-4,TGTGCCAGCAGTCTCCGTGCCAACGAGCAGTACTTC,CASSLRANEQYF
-,TRBJ2-7,-,TRBV4-2,TGTGCCAGCAGCCAAGAGATGCCTAGCTCCTACGAGCAGTACTTC,CASSQEMPSSYEQYF
-,TRBJ2-7,-,TRBV12-3/TRBV12-4,TGTGCCAGCAGTTCCCCCCCCGGGGGAAATCTCTACGAGCAGTACTTC,CASSSPPGGNLYEQYF
few,TRBJ2-1,-,TRBV3-1,TGTGCCAGCAGCCAAGTTTCTTTTTACAATGAGCAGTTCTTC,CASSQVSFYNEQFF
-,TRBJ2-5,-,TRBV9,TGTGCCAGCAACGTAGGACGCCAAGAGACCCAGTACTTC,CASNVGRQETQYF
few,TRBJ2-1,-,TRBV6-5,TGTGCCAGCAGTTACGTAGAACGCCTTAGGGGCAGGGGTGAGCAGTTCTTC,CASSYVERLRGRGEQFF
few,TRBJ2-5,-,TRBV6-1,TGTGCCAGCAGTCGAACGGGAAGTCCGGGGACCCAGTACTTC,CASSRTGSPGTQYF
-,TRBJ2-7,-,TRBV7-8,TGTGCCAGCAGCTTACTCATGGGGCGGGCTCTCTACGAGCAGTACTTC,CASSLLMGRALYEQYF
few,TRBJ2-4,-,TRBV6-2/TRBV6-3,TGTGCCAGCAGTTACTCGGACACGAACATTCAGTACTTC,CASSYSDTNIQYF
-,TRBJ2-1,TRBD1,TRBV4-3,TGCGCCAGCAGCCAAGAGGGACAGGGGAGGAATGAGCAGTTCTTC,CASSQEGQGRNEQFF
-,TRBJ2-7,-,TRBV6-5,TGTGCCAGCAGTTACCAGGAAAATTCCTACGAGCAGTACTTC,CASSYQENSYEQYF
-,TRBJ2-7,TRBD1,TRBV7-9,TGTGCCAGCAGCTTAATTGGGACAGGTGCCTCCTACGAGCAGTACTTC,CASSLIGTGASYEQYF
many,TRBJ1-4,TRBD1,TRBV5-1,TGCGCCAGCAGCTCCCACCGGGACAGGGGGCTTAATAATGAAAAACTGTTTTTT,CASSSHRDRGLNNEKLFF
few,TRBJ2-3,TRBD1,TRBV3-1,TGTGCCAGCAGCCACCGACAGGGCGGTGGGACAGATACGCAGTATTTT,CASSHRQGGGTDTQYF
-,TRBJ1-5,TRBD1,TRBV20-1,TGCTGTGCTAGAGAGACAGGGTTTATGGATCAGCCCCAGCATTTT,CCARETGFMDQPQHF
-,TRBJ2-7,-,TRBV29-1,TGCAGCGTTTGGTCATGGGGCCACGAGCAGTACTTC,CSVWSWGHEQYF
-,TRBJ2-1,-,TRBV7-9,TGTGCCAGCACCCGGTGGGCTGAGCAGTTCTTC,CASTRWAEQFF
-,TRBJ2-1,-,TRBV27,TGTGCCAGCAGTCGAGGTTCTCGGGCCGCGGGTGAGCAGTTCTTC,CASSRGSRAAGEQFF
many,TRBJ2-7,TRBD2,TRBV7-9,TGTGCCAGCAGCCCAGGATGGGAGGGAAAATCCTCCGAGCAGTACTTC,CASSPGWEGKSSEQYF
-,TRBJ2-1,-,TRBV6-2/TRBV6-3,TGTGCCAGCACCTCTGCTCTCTGGGGGAATGAGCAGTTCTTC,CASTSALWGNEQFF
-,TRBJ2-6,-,TRBV30,TGTGCCTGGAGTAGAGGCTCTGGGGCCAACGTCCTGACTTTC,CAWSRGSGANVLTF
-,TRBJ2-7,TRBD2,TRBV7-9,TGTGCCAGCAGCTTAAAAGCGGGAGGTTCCTACGAGCAGTACTTC,CASSLKAGGSYEQYF
few,TRBJ2-3,-,TRBV7-2,TGTGCCAGCAGCTTAGTACGGGGGACCACAGATACGCAGTATTTT,CASSLVRGTTDTQYF
-,TRBJ2-6,TRBD1,TRBV12-3/TRBV12-4,TGTGCCAGCAGCCCAAAGGGGGCAGGGAACTCTGGGGCCAACGTCCTGACTTTC,CASSPKGAGNSGANVLTF
few,TRBJ1-2,-,TRBV27,TGTGCCAGCAGTTTGGTACCCAGGGGAGGAGATGGCTACACCTTC,CASSLVPRGGDGYTF
-,TRBJ1-6,-,TRBV4-3,TGCGCCAGCAGCCAAGATATCTCAGTGGGGGTTTCACCCCTCCACTTT,CASSQDISVGVSPLHF
many,TRBJ2-1,-,TRBV12-3/TRBV12-4,TGTGCCAGCAGTTCAGCAGAAAATGAGCAGTTCTTC,CASSSAENEQFF
-,TRBJ2-7,-,TRBV11-1,TGTGCCAGCAGCGCCCGGGACAAAGGGAACGAGCAGTACTTC,CASSARDKGNEQYF
-,TRBJ1-3,TRBD1,TRBV30,TGTGCCTGGAACAGGGGGCCTGGAAACACCATATATTTT,CAWNRGPGNTIYF
-,TRBJ2-7,-,TRBV6-5,TGTGCCAGCAGTTACTCGATTCGTAACAGTTCCCCCTACGAGCAGTACTTC,CASSYSIRNSSPYEQYF
many,TRBJ1-1,-,TRBV12-3/TRBV12-4,TGTGCCAGCAGTTTAGGGTCCGGCGTTCCTCGGGGAGCTTTCTTT,CASSLGSGVPRGAFF
few,TRBJ2-1,TRBD1,TRBV3-1,TGTGCCAGCAGCCTCCTCAGGGGGCACCCCTACAATGAGCAGTTCTTC,CASSLLRGHPYNEQFF
few,TRBJ2-7,-,TRBV27,TGTGCCAGCAGTTTGGTTTTAGCGGTGAGCTCCTACGAGCAGTACTTC,CASSLVLAVSSYEQYF
few,TRBJ2-1,TRBD1,TRBV6-2/TRBV6-3,TGTGCCAGCAGTTGGCTACAGGGGGTAGGGAATGAGCAGTTCTTC,CASSWLQGVGNEQFF
few,TRBJ1-1,TRBD1,TRBV4-2,TGTGCCAGCAGCAAACAGGGGTCAAACACTGAAGCTTTCTTT,CASSKQGSNTEAFF